These 4 T cell receptor beta chains came from one sample sequenced in a study of shared clonotypes between healthy human individuals. The data were produced by immunoSEQ multiplex PCR, yet TCRdb's version contains in-frame clones alone and is incomplete. Among millions of clones listed, about 92% were seen once. Input material: naive CD4+ T cells from PBMCs. Subset reported: CD45RA+ positively selected. Receptor source: a man younger than 35 in good health. Some clones in this sample may be carry-over from other donors' samples.

Only one count was recorded for this clone. The genes are TRBV28 and TRBJ1-4; TRBD1 aligns across 11 bases. This CDR3 spans 16 amino acids. Germline V gene lookup returns CDR1 MDHEN and CDR2 SYDVKM. The V and J ends lost 6 bases and 10 bases, in that order; junction bases with no gene match: 13. CDR3 nucleotides: TGTGCCAGCAGCTCCATGGACAGGGGGCGTCGGGTAAAACTGTTTTTT. This sequence encodes CASSSMDRGRRVKLFF.

This clone was picked up one time. The chain joins TRBV5-1 to TRBJ1-2; D not certain. Per the germline V gene, CDR1 is SGHRS and CDR2 is YFSETQ. This CDR3 region has 12 residues. The V and J ends lost 3 bases and 6 bases respectively, with 9 bases between them. The CDR3 DNA sequence: TGCGCCAGCAGCTACGACTCCGATGGCTACACCTTC. It is translated as CASSYDSDGYTF.

J is TRBJ2-4 and V is TRBV10-3, with a possible D match to TRBD1 (5 bases). The germline V gene has CDR1 ENHRY and CDR2 SYGVKD. Trimming took 6 bases from V and 1 from J, leaving 7 bases between them. This CDR3 is built from 13 residues. This CDR3 is CAISSGAKNIQYF. CDR3 in DNA: TGTGCCATCAGCTCAGGGGCCAAAAACATTCAGTACTTC.

This chain connects TRBV10-2 to TRBJ2-4; 12 bases map to TRBD2. This CDR3 region has 14 residues. CDR1 and CDR2 (germline): WSHSY, SAAADI. The V and J ends lost 6 bases and 9 bases, in that order; junction bases with no gene match: 6. CDR3 nucleotides: TGCGCCAGCAGCCTAGCGGGAGGGGGAAGCATTCAGTACTTC. It translates to CASSLAGGGSIQYF.